The 2 T cell receptor beta chains presented below share a single source sample, sequenced in a study of identical twins. MiXCR was run by TCRdb on the 5' RACE reads, yielding one entry per CDR3 protein. The data hold 420,000 or so distinct CDR3 sequences, with approximately 17% observed a single time. The sequencing input was naive T cells sorted from blood. The receptors stem from a man between 50 and 59 years old in good health.

The chain employs TRBV20-1 and TRBJ1-2; TRBD1 is a possible D gene (6 bases). V was trimmed by 6 bases and J by 8 bases, leaving 19 bases between them. The length of the CDR3 is 13 residues. CDR1 and CDR2 from the germline V gene are DFQATT and SNEGSKA (reference sequence). CDR3 DNA: TGCAGTGCCATCGGCGGGGGCTCAGGAGGCTACACCTTC. This gives the protein CSAIGGGSGGYTF.

The genes are TRBV7-2 and TRBJ2-5; D is perhaps TRBD2 (7 bases). The CDR3 has 15 amino acids. Trimming removed 7 bases at V and 4 bases at J, with 19 bases between. The germline V gene has CDR1 SGHTA and CDR2 FQGNSA. In DNA, the CDR3 is TGTGCCAGCAACATTAGGGGCGGGGGCTCAGAGACCCAGTACTTC. Translation: CASNIRGGGSETQYF.